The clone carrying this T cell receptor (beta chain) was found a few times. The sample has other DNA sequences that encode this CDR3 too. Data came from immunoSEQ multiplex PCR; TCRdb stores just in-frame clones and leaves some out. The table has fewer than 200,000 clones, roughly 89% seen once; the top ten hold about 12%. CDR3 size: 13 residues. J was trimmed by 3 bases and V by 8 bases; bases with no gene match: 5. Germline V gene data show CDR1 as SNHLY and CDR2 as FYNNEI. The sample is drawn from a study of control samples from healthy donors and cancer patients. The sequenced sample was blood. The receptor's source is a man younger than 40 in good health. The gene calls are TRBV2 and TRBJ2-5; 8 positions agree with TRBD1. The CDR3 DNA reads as TGTGCCAGCGGACAGGGAGTGAAAGAGACCCAGTACTTC. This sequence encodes CASGQGVKETQYF.